This T cell receptor beta chain appears in the sequencing data of a study of blood T cell repertoires in COVID-19. About the study: The cDNA or gDNA used as material had been derived from T cells, B-cell-depleted T cells, or PBMCs.

Unmatched junction bases numbered 8, after V lost 8 bases and J lost 9 bases. The CDR3 is made up of 13 amino acids. Germline CDR1 is MNHEY and CDR2 is SVGAGI. Under the authors' procedure: Nucleated cell counts were estimated from reference gene primer amplification. Sequencing used immunoSEQ multiplex PCR; TCRdb keeps in-frame clones, though not all of them. V and J calls plus clone size are reproduced from that table; the DNA served to infer D and trimming. The sample consists of 200,000 to 250,000 clones, around 90% of them appearing once. Each participant's cohort was designated according to participant-reported clinical history. Either two negative PCRs, clearance, or symptom resolution qualified Cohort 3 donors as recovered.

The sequencing input was PBMCs or T cells enriched from blood (not recorded which). The chain has TRBV6-5 and TRBJ2-1, with 9 bases aligning to TRBD2. This clonotype originated in a man in his thirties or forties who had recovered from COVID-19. CDR3 region: CASRSGRNSEQFF. For the CDR3, the DNA is TGTGCCAGCCGAAGCGGGAGGAATTCTGAGCAGTTCTTC.